These 15 T cell receptor beta chains were all obtained from the same sample, sequenced in a study of blood T cell repertoires in COVID-19. The assay was immunoSEQ multiplex PCR, and TCRdb's table has in-frame clones only and misses some. The sample records hundreds of thousands of clones, 85% to 90% being singletons. The sequenced sample consisted of PBMCs or T cells enriched from blood (not recorded which). The receptor set was obtained from a man between 18 and 29 years old who had recovered from COVID-19.

This chain connects TRBV28 to TRBJ2-5, with 9 bases identical to TRBD2. The CDR3 is 16 residues long. Germline V gives CDR1 MDHEN, CDR2 SYDVKM. V dropped 5 bases and J dropped 4; count of bases not matched to a gene: 11. CDR3 region: CASSPSGNPGGETQYF. The DNA of the CDR3 is TGTGCCAGCAGTCCTAGCGGGAACCCTGGGGGAGAGACCCAGTACTTC.

This clone was picked up one time. The V gene is TRBV10-2, the J gene TRBJ2-6; 12 bases agree with TRBD1. V shed 4 bases, J shed 2 bases, and the junction held 3 bases outside the gene matches. The CDR3 length is 17 residues. CDR1 is WSHSY and CDR2 is SAAADI in the germline V gene. CDR3 in amino acids: CASSVGDRGPGANVLTF. In DNA form, the CDR3 reads TGCGCCAGCAGTGTGGGGGACAGGGGGCCTGGGGCCAACGTCCTGACTTTC.

The chain is built from TRBV29-1 and TRBJ1-5; tentative D call: TRBD1 (6 bases). CDR1 is SQVTM, CDR2 ANQGSEA, per germline. With 5 bases removed from V and 0 bases from J, the gap between germline ends came to 11 bases. CDR3 size: 14 residues. The CDR3 DNA is TGCAGCGTTTCGGACAGTTATAGCAATCAGCCCCAGCATTTT. Its protein is CSVSDSYSNQPQHF.

V and J are TRBV18 and TRBJ1-5; D perhaps matches TRBD1 (6 bases). The germline V gene has CDR1 KGHSH and CDR2 LQKENI. The CDR3 is 15 amino acids. V was pared by 1 base and J by 7 bases, with 14 bases between. CDR3 in amino acids: CASSPQTGGGQPQHF. The CDR3, as DNA: TGTGCCAGCTCACCACAGACAGGAGGAGGCCAGCCCCAGCATTTT.

In this sample, this clone turned up once. The chain combines TRBV7-8 with TRBJ2-5; D remains ambiguous. This CDR3 has 16 amino acids. Germline V lookup: CDR1 SGHVS, CDR2 FQNEAQ. V was pared by 1 base and J by 0 bases, with 12 bases between. CDR3 loop: CASSLERRINQETQYF. For the CDR3, the DNA is TGTGCCAGCAGCTTAGAAAGGAGAATAAACCAAGAGACCCAGTACTTC.

This sequence joins TRBV28 and TRBJ2-3; D perhaps matches TRBD2 (6 bases). Germline CDR1 reads MDHEN; CDR2 reads SYDVKM. The CDR3 has 14 amino acids. Trimming cost V 5 bases and J 4 bases, with 13 bases left between them. CDR3 amino acids: CASSLGSKPDTQYF. CDR3 coding DNA: TGTGCCAGCAGTCTCGGGAGTAAGCCAGATACGCAGTATTTT. Filled out from reference TRBV28 and TRBJ2-3, the complete variable domain reads DVKVTQSSRYLVKRTGEKVFLECVQDMDHENMFWYRQDPGLGLRLIYFSYDVKMKEKGDIPEGYSVSREKKERFSLILESASTNQTSMYLCASSLGSKPDTQYFGPGTRLTVL.

The rearrangement joins TRBV20-1 to TRBJ1-1; perhaps TRBD1 as D (6 bases). The CDR3 has 11 amino acids. CDR1 and CDR2 from the germline V gene are DFQATT and SNEGSKA (reference sequence). V lost 6 bases and J lost 8, with 13 bases in between. The CDR3: CSALGQLEAFF. CDR3 nucleotides: TGCAGTGCCTTAGGACAGTTGGAAGCTTTCTTT.

The rearrangement joins TRBV6-6 to TRBJ1-6; TRBD1 agrees at 10 bases. This CDR3 spans 16 amino acids. V lost 6 bases to trimming and J lost 2 bases; unmatched junction nucleotides: 4. Germline assignment: CDR1 MNHNY and CDR2 SVGAGI (reference sequence). The CDR3 loop reads CASSLGQGAYNSPLHF. CDR3 bases: TGTGCCAGCAGCCTTGGACAGGGGGCCTATAATTCACCCCTCCACTTT.

The chain combines TRBV4-1 with TRBJ2-7; TRBD1 aligns across 7 bases. Germline CDR1 and CDR2: MGHRA and YSYEKL. Unmatched junction bases numbered 9, after V lost 0 bases and J lost 1 base. The CDR3 has 17 residues. CDR3 residues: CASSQDLLKQGSYEQYF. The CDR3 coding sequence is TGCGCCAGCAGCCAAGATCTTCTGAAACAGGGGTCCTACGAGCAGTACTTC.

The J gene is TRBJ2-1, the V gene TRBV10-3, with TRBD1 matching 10 bases. The CDR3 has 13 residues. From germline, CDR1 is ENHRY and CDR2 SYGVKD. J was trimmed by 7 bases and V by 7 bases; bases with no gene match: 4. The CDR3 protein is CAITRQGANEQFF. In DNA form, the CDR3 reads TGTGCCATCACTAGACAGGGGGCGAATGAGCAGTTCTTC.

The J gene is TRBJ2-1, the V gene TRBV4-2; D possibly corresponds to TRBD2 (5 bases). Trimming cost V 4 bases and J 9 bases, with 13 bases left between them. The CDR3 loop spans 13 amino acids. Germline V gene data show CDR1 as LGHNA and CDR2 as YNFKEQ. CDR3 bases: TGTGCCAGCAGCCCCGCACTAGTGAGTGAGCAGTTCTTC. Residues: CASSPALVSEQFF.

V usage is TRBV11-2 and J usage is TRBJ1-1, with D uncertain. The germline V gene has CDR1 SGHAT and CDR2 FQNNGV. The CDR3 runs 17 residues. V lost 8 bases, J lost 3 bases, and 25 bases lay in between. CDR3 DNA sequence: TGTGCCAGCCTTCCCAGGTTCGCTTGGATTAGTGACACTGAAGCTTTCTTT. Translated, it gives CASLPRFAWISDTEAFF. Full variable domain (missing parts from reference TRBV11-2 and TRBJ1-1): EAGVAQSPRYKIIEKRQSVAFWCNPISGHATLYWYQQILGQGPKLLIQFQNNGVVDDSQLPKDRFSAERLKGVDSTLKIQPAKLEDSAVYLCASLPRFAWISDTEAFFGQGTRLTVV.

The chain is built from TRBV5-4 and TRBJ1-2, with D possibly being TRBD1 (5 bases). V lost 6 bases to trimming and J lost 4 bases, with 16 bases between them. The germline V gene has CDR1 SGHNT and CDR2 YYREEE (reference sequence). The CDR3 has 14 residues. CDR3 residues: CASIERGRGYGYTF. DNA of the CDR3: TGTGCCAGCATCGAGCGGGGTAGGGGCTATGGCTACACCTTC.

CDR3 bases: TGTGCCAGCAGTTACTGGACTAGACAAGAGACCCAGTACTTC. The encoded protein is CASSYWTRQETQYF. The V gene is TRBV6-2 or TRBV6-3, the J gene TRBJ2-5; TRBD2 agrees at 7 bases. The CDR3 runs 14 residues. Germline V gives CDR1 MNHEY, CDR2 SVGEGT. J gave up 2 bases and V 1 base, and 1 base lay outside the gene matches.

The V gene is TRBV6-5, the J gene TRBJ1-1, with D tentatively TRBD1 (5 bases). From germline, CDR1 is MNHEY and CDR2 SVGAGI. The ends were cut back, 2 bases at V and 4 bases at J, with 11 bases in the middle. There are 14 residues in the CDR3. CDR3 DNA: TGTGCCAGCAGTTACGGGGCAGGGTCCACTGAAGCTTTCTTT. As protein: CASSYGAGSTEAFF.